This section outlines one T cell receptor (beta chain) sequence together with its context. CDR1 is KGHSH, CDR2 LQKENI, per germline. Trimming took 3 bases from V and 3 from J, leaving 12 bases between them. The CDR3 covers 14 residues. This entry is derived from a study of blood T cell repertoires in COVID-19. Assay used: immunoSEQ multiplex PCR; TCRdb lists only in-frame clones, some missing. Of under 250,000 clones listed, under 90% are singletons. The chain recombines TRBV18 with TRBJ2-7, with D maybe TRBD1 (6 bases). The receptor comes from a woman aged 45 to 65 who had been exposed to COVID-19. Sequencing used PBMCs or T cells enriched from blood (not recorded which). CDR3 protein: CASSPDRRDYEQYF. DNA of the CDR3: TGTGCCAGCTCACCGGACAGACGGGACTACGAGCAGTACTTC.